This T cell receptor (beta chain) was sequenced in a study of blood T cell repertoires in COVID-19. At the level of the study: COVID-19 samples, acute and convalescent, were from the United States, Italy and Spain.

This CDR3 has 13 residues. The V end lost 2 bases, the J end lost 10 bases, and 12 bases lay between the germline ends. Germline loops: CDR1 WSHSY, CDR2 SAAADI. Under the authors' procedure: Researchers report that nucleated cell counts were estimated from reference gene primer amplification. Sequencing used immunoSEQ multiplex PCR; TCRdb keeps in-frame clones, though not all of them. The V and J calls and the clone size are those of that table, but D and trimming were determined from the DNA. This sample yields approximately 190,000 clones, of which about 81% are seen a single time; around an eighth belongs to the top ten.

The TCR comes from a man aged 25-45 years with active or convalescent COVID-19. This chain uses TRBV10-2 with TRBJ1-5; D is undetermined. Sequencing was done on a sample of peripheral blood. CDR3 coding DNA: TGCGCCAGCAGTGAGACACCTGTATTACCCCAGCATTTT. Translation: CASSETPVLPQHF.